The TCR beta chain described here comes from a study of cytomegalovirus exposure and HLA in healthy donors. It was with 60 Vbeta and 13 Jbeta primers that the PCR ran. Clones were read by immunoSEQ multiplex PCR, and TCRdb kept only the in-frame ones, dropping some. The sample carries approximately 130,000 clones, around 86% recorded once. Whole-study results and caveats: Presence/absence analyses rested on an assumption that sequencing depth was roughly uniform across donors. Apparent HLA restriction characterized most CMV-associated TCR beta chains in a later analysis.

Comments on this clone: Its antigen is still unknown.

The V gene end was trimmed by 3 bases and the J gene end by 1 base; junction bases not matched to a gene: 4. CDR3 length: 15 amino acids. CDR1 and CDR2 (germline): GTSNPN, SVGIG (reference sequence). While unrecorded immune exposures were likely, the donors were nominally healthy when sampled. The sample comprised PBMCs. The chain is built from TRBV30 and TRBJ2-2, with 8 bases lining up with TRBD2. This sequence was found in a woman between 35 and 50 years old in good health and CMV-seronegative. The DNA for the CDR3 is TGTGCCTGGAGGAAAGCGGGGGTGAACACCGGGGAGCTGTTTTTT. This encodes CAWRKAGVNTGELFF.